These 10 T cell receptor beta chains originate from one sample sequenced in a study of response to subunit inactivated influenza vaccine. TCRdb reprocessed the RT-PCR reads with MiXCR, giving one entry per CDR3 protein. The table has fewer than 250,000 distinct CDR3 sequences, around 14% seen once. The sequencing used CD8+ T cells sorted from PBMCs, collected 5 days after vaccination. All receptors derive from a man aged 50 to 60 who received an inactivated influenza vaccine.

This rearrangement joins TRBV3-1 to TRBJ2-2; D is possibly TRBD1 (5 bases). Germline CDR1 and CDR2: LGHDT and YNNKEL (reference sequence). The CDR3 extends over 15 amino acids. V was shortened by 0 bases and J by 0 bases, with 5 bases between the two germline ends. CDR3 sequence reads: CASSQETANTGELFF. The CDR3, as DNA: TGTGCCAGCAGCCAAGAGACAGCGAACACCGGGGAGCTGTTTTTT.

The rearrangement uses TRBV4-1 and TRBJ2-1; 14 bases are shared with TRBD2. This CDR3 is built from 21 residues. J was trimmed by 0 bases and V by 0 bases; bases with no gene match: 10. The germline V gene has CDR1 MGHRA and CDR2 YSYEKL. CDR3 sequence: CASSQEWAGLAGVGSYNEQFF. The DNA for the CDR3 is TGCGCCAGCAGCCAAGAATGGGCGGGACTAGCGGGAGTGGGCTCCTACAATGAGCAGTTCTTC.

The table lists this clonotype with many counts. The chain employs TRBV28 and TRBJ1-2; 9 bases match TRBD1. V shed 2 bases, J shed 2 bases, and the junction held 0 bases outside the gene matches. This CDR3 has 14 amino acids. Germline V gene sequence: CDR1 MDHEN, CDR2 SYDVKM. CDR3 amino acids: CASSLGTGNYGYTF. In DNA form, the CDR3 reads TGTGCCAGCAGTTTAGGGACAGGGAACTATGGCTACACCTTC.

The CDR3 protein is CATSDWDSYYGYTF. CDR3 nucleotides: TGTGCCACCAGTGACTGGGACAGCTACTATGGCTACACCTTC. The genes are TRBV24-1 and TRBJ1-2, with 7 bases matching TRBD1. The CDR3 is made up of 14 amino acids. Per the germline V gene, CDR1 is KGHDR and CDR2 is SFDVKD. After removal of 4 bases from V and 3 bases from J, the junction contained 4 bases not matched to a gene.

This clonotype was detected only a few times. This chain connects TRBV11-2 to TRBJ2-7; 9 bases line up with TRBD1. V shed 7 bases, J shed 4 bases, and the junction held 5 bases outside the gene matches. The CDR3 sequence is 13 residues long. Germline V CDR1 and CDR2: SGHAT, FQNNGV. The CDR3 loop reads CASTGTGMYEQYF. The CDR3 region has the DNA TGTGCCAGCACCGGGACAGGGATGTACGAGCAGTACTTC.

This clonotype was picked up a small number of times. The V and J genes are TRBV11-1 and TRBJ2-3, with 7 bases fitting TRBD2. The CDR3 has 18 amino acids. J gave up 2 bases and V 5 bases, and 16 bases lay outside the gene matches. Germline V CDR1 and CDR2: SGHAT, FQDESV (reference sequence). In nucleotides, the CDR3 is TGTGCCAGCAGCAGACCCCCCTTACTAGCGAGCTCCACAGATACGCAGTATTTT. It translates to CASSRPPLLASSTDTQYF. The variable domain in full, completed from reference TRBV11-1 and TRBJ2-3, reads EAEVAQSPRYKITEKSQAVAFWCDPISGHATLYWYRQILGQGPELLVQFQDESVVDDSQLPKDRFSAERLKGVDSTLKIQPAELGDSAMYLCASSRPPLLASSTDTQYFGPGTRLTVL.

This clonotype was seen at least ten times. The chain has TRBV29-1 and TRBJ2-7, with 8 bases that match TRBD1. V lost 6 bases and J lost 4; bases outside the gene matches: 5. Germline V gives CDR1 SQVTM, CDR2 ANQGSEA. This CDR3 is 12 amino acids long. CDR3 nucleotides: TGCAGCGTGGCCCAGGGGGCTTACGAGCAGTACTTC. Translation gives CSVAQGAYEQYF.

This chain connects TRBV3-1 to TRBJ2-1, with 10 positions matching TRBD1. The germline V gene encodes CDR1 LGHDT and CDR2 YNNKEL (reference sequence). V was clipped by 3 bases and J by 3 bases; unmatched bases: 8. The CDR3 covers 17 residues. The CDR3, as DNA: TGTGCCAGCAGCCATGACAGGGGGGACAGGGGCTACAATGAGCAGTTCTTC. It yields the protein CASSHDRGDRGYNEQFF.

This clonotype came up a few times. The chain uses TRBV4-1 and TRBJ2-1; D not resolved. Germline-derived CDR1 and CDR2 are MGHRA and YSYEKL. The CDR3 spans 14 residues. Trimming removed 1 base at V and 9 bases at J, with 13 bases between. CDR3 sequence (DNA): TGCGCCAGCAGCCAAGGCCAGCGCCAAGGTGAGCAGTTCTTC. Residues: CASSQGQRQGEQFF.

This clonotype was seen a few times. This chain connects TRBV7-9 to TRBJ1-4, with 7 bases identical to TRBD1. The germline V gene has CDR1 SEHNR and CDR2 FQNEAQ (reference sequence). The CDR3 is made up of 16 amino acids. V shed 5 bases and J 0 bases; nucleotides not matched to a gene: 6. The CDR3 reads CASSPRDSSTNEKLFF. CDR3 bases: TGTGCCAGCAGCCCTAGGGACAGCTCAACTAATGAAAAACTGTTTTTT.